This entry is about one TCR beta chain. Possible read error: a much larger clone is one base away. In the same sample, other DNA sequences code for this CDR3. The sample belongs to a study of blood T cell repertoires in COVID-19. Study-level background: The origin of the acute and convalescent COVID-19 samples was the United States, Italy and Spain. The analysed material was cDNA or gDNA that came from T cells, B-cell-depleted T cells, or PBMCs.

Original processing methods: Amplification from reference gene primers served as the basis for estimated nucleated cell counts. Using immunoSEQ multiplex PCR, the repertoire was profiled, and TCRdb retains in-frame clones only, with some absent. That table is the source of V, J and clone size, and D and trimming were worked out from the DNA. Among about 61,000 clones, about 78% were seen once, and the ten largest hold about a fifth. The CDR3 contains 14 residues. Trimming removed 3 bases at V and 2 bases at J, with 9 bases between. Germline-derived CDR1 and CDR2 are SGHDN and FVKESK. The chain couples TRBV14 to TRBJ2-3; no clear D gene. This clonotype was obtained from a man older than 75 with active or convalescent COVID-19. Input material: peripheral blood. CDR3 bases: TGTGCCAGCAGCCAGGGTAGACACACAGATACGCAGTATTTT. It codes for CASSQGRHTDTQYF.